The sequence of this T cell receptor (beta chain) was determined in a study of cytomegalovirus exposure and HLA in healthy donors. Study-wide results and caveats: Across donors, most TCRs were seen rarely, yet some public ones were widespread. Several top significant clusters appeared, in a later analysis, to be linked to common viral pathogens. As was reported, the classifier diagnosed cytomegalovirus status with high specificity and sensitivity.

It was with 60 Vbeta and 13 Jbeta primers that the PCR ran. TCRdb keeps only in-frame clones here, not all; method: immunoSEQ multiplex PCR. Of 100,000 to 140,000 clones in the sample, 73% are singletons; the top ten hold roughly 8%. Per germline, CDR1 LNHDA and CDR2 SQIVND (reference sequence). Trimming cost V 6 bases and J 0 bases; bases outside gene matches: 16. This CDR3 has 19 residues. There are a few counts of this clone. Its target is unknown. The clonotype originates from a young man in good health and CMV-seronegative. Sequenced input: PBMCs. The chain employs TRBV19 and TRBJ2-4; 8 bases are a match to TRBD2. The CDR3 spells CASSREVAGSNVAKNIQYF. The CDR3 DNA reads as TGTGCCAGTAGCCGCGAGGTAGCGGGGAGCAATGTAGCCAAAAACATTCAGTACTTC.